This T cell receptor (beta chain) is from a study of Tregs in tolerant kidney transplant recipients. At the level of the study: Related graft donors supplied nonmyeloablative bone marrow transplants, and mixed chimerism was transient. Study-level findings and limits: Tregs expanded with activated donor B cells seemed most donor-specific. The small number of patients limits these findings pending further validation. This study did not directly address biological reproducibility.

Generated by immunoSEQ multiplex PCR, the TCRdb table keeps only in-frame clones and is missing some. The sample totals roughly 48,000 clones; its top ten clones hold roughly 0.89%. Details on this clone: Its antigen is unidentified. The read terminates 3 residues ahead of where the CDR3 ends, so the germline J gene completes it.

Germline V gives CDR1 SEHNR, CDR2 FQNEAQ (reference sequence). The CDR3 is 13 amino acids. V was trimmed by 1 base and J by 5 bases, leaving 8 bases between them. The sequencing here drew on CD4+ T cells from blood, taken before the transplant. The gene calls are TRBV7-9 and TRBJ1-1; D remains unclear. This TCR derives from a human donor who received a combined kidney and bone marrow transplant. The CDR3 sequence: CASSLEAPTEAFF. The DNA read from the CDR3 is TGTGCCAGCAGCTTAGAGGCCCCAACTGAA. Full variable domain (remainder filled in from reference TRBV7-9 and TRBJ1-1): DTGVSQNPRHKITKRGQNVTFRCDPISEHNRLYWYRQTLGQGPEFLTYFQNEAQLEKSRLLSDRFSAERPKGSFSTLEIQRTEQGDSAMYLCASSLEAPTEAFFGQGTRLTVV.